The TCR beta chain described here comes from a study of T cell responses to AZD1222 COVID-19 vaccine (dated by TCRdb to 2020 to 2022). Study-wide context: Because spike-specific TCR depth and breadth did not differ between the two schedules, AZD1222 recipients who got a second dose at roughly 4 weeks were pooled with those who got a second dose at roughly 12 weeks. TCR sequencing was performed for roughly 250 trial participants, of whom roughly 200 were given two doses of AZD1222 and around 26 were given two doses of MenACWY control vaccine. Trial participants were enrolled into age subgroups of 18-55, 56-69 and 70-plus years, which contained approximately 150, 28 and 58 TCR-sequenced participants, respectively.

Notes on this clone: No antigen is known for it. No base-level quality is on record; no much larger clone is a single base apart.

In light of the paper, this sample's time point label describes: baseline before first vaccination. Samples from vaccinated people were obtained from the UK trials COV001 and COV002, which included a single-blind randomized controlled phase 2/3 trial of AZD1222 (ChAdOx1 nCoV-19) in healthy adults. Trial participant PBMC samples were collected at day 0 and day 28 after the second dose for TCRbeta chain sequencing. CDR1 is given as SGHNT and CDR2 as YENEEA, both from the germline V gene. V is trimmed back by 5 bases and J by 8 bases, and the junction contains 6 bases that no gene match accounts for. The CDR3 covers 15 residues, taking in both the cysteine and the phenylalanine. Here the CDR3 DNA is all that survives: 45 bases in frame from base 1. The CDR3 regions of human TCRbeta chains were analyzed by immunosequencing. The authors' pipeline ran thus. TCRs in the repertoires were matched against a reference library of SARS-CoV-2-specific TCRs that had been generated with the MIRA antigen-specificity platform. Breadth was defined as the fraction of unique TCRs that were SARS-CoV-2-associated. Depth was defined as the fraction of total T cells that were SARS-CoV-2-associated. Each spike-specific TCR was assigned to its reactive spike region and to a CD4 or CD8 class using the MIRA data. Log10-transformed breadth and depth values were compared by one-way ANOVA with Sidak's multiple comparisons tests. Held by TCRdb, this immuneACCESS table contains in-frame sequences only and omits some clones. Under half of the omission traces to an unresolved V gene where checked; the cause of the rest is unknown. That table is the source of V, J and clone size, and D and trimming were worked out from the DNA. This sample lists some 100,000 clones; roughly nine tenths were detected once. The ten biggest clones cover around 15% of the sample.

Results the study describes overall, beyond this receptor: Reportedly, close to half of the unique spike-specific TCRs recognized epitopes lying outside the regions that are mutated in the B.1.351 and B.1.1.7 variants. The vaccine-associated CD4 TCRs covered the entire spike protein, and the dominant responses fell in regions 160-218 and 743-854. Participants were mostly white British, with more females than males. The authors suggested clonal diversity may have been underestimated. In the small 56-69-year group, the increase in depth fell short of significance, most likely because of low power. Conclusions about previously exposed vaccinees are limited because only a handful of AZD1222 recipients were SARS-CoV-2 seropositive at baseline. Spike-specific TCR breadth and depth rose significantly after two AZD1222 doses compared with day 0 and with MenACWY recipients. Because no day 14 peak-response samples were available, repertoires were characterized only after the peak T cell response.

This sequence originates from an adult in good health. The sequence is built from TRBV11-3 and TRBJ2-3; a stretch of 14 junction bases matches TRBD2. The input for sequencing was peripheral blood, taken on day 0 of AZD1222 vaccination. At the DNA level, the sequence is TGTGCCAGCAGCGAGACTAGCGGGGGGGCCGGTACGCAGTATTTT. The translation is CASSETSGGAGTQYF.